Sequencing of this T cell receptor beta chain was carried out in a study of beta chain features in type 1 diabetes. Overall study results and limits: Compared with healthy donors, patients appeared to share more similar naive, central memory and regulatory TCRB repertoires. Sequencing used cDNA, and cells with high TCR expression could therefore be over-represented.

On this clone: Its antigen remains unknown.

Trimming shortened V by 2 bases and J by 2 bases, and 28 bases separated the two germline ends. In germline, CDR1 is SGHVS, CDR2 FQNEAQ. This CDR3 comprises 20 residues. Expressed TCRB transcripts were sequenced because the isolated RNA had all been reverse transcribed beforehand. Generated by immunoSEQ multiplex PCR, the TCRdb table keeps only in-frame clones and is missing some. The table has more than 85,000 clones, 40% seen once. V gene TRBV7-8 combines with J gene TRBJ2-7, with a tentative D call TRBD1 (6 bases). What was sequenced was stem cell memory CD4+ T cells from blood. The source is a woman between 18 and 29 years old in good health. The CDR3 coding sequence is TGTGCCAGCAGCTTAACCCACCCCGTCGCCCGAGTCCAGGGGACCTACGAGCAGTACTTC. It encodes CASSLTHPVARVQGTYEQYF.